The 26 T cell receptor beta chains below come from one sample, sequenced in a study of blood T cells in healthy people across ages. Sample-barcoded 5' priming and a J-beta primer mix drove a second PCR of 7 to 11 cycles. TCRdb used MiXCR to reprocess the 5' RACE reads, holding one entry per CDR3 protein. The data show fewer than 900,000 distinct CDR3 sequences, with around 46% seen just once and 20% to 25% held by the top ten. The sequenced sample consisted of blood. The receptors originated from a woman aged 55-70 years in good health.

The chain uses TRBV11-2 and TRBJ2-5; D is possibly TRBD1 (5 bases). Trimming removed 3 bases at V and 0 bases at J, with 8 bases between. This CDR3 has 14 residues. Germline V lookup: CDR1 SGHAT, CDR2 FQNNGV. The DNA of the CDR3 is TGTGCCAGCAGCTTTCAGACAGACCAAGAGACCCAGTACTTC. Translating it yields CASSFQTDQETQYF.

In the case of this clonotype: Since a much larger clone is just one base distant, this may be a read error. The rearrangement links TRBV21-1 to TRBJ2-4. TRBV21-1 is a pseudogene. This CDR3 spans 17 amino acids. The CDR3: CAGSLHGGILAKNIQYF. The CDR3 DNA reads TGTGCCGGCAGCCTACACGGTGGGATCCTAGCCAAAAACATTCAGTACTTC.

DNA of the CDR3: TGTGCCACCAGTGATTGGGAGGGTTCCAGCACAGATACGCAGTATTTT. Amino acid sequence: CATSDWEGSSTDTQYF. This rearrangement joins TRBV24-1 to TRBJ2-3; 7 bases line up with TRBD2. The CDR3 length is 16 residues. The germline V gene has CDR1 KGHDR and CDR2 SFDVKD. Trimming removed 2 bases from V and 0 bases from J; junction bases left unmatched: 4.

The table lists this clonotype with a few counts. The chain employs TRBV20-1 and TRBJ2-3; 16 bases line up with TRBD2. Looked up from germline, CDR1 is DFQATT and CDR2 is SNEGSKA (reference sequence). The ends lost 5 bases at V and 4 bases at J; junction bases unmatched: 6. The CDR3 consists of 16 residues. CDR3 region: CSAPGTSGGVSDTQYF. CDR3 DNA sequence: TGCAGTGCTCCCGGGACTAGCGGGGGGGTCTCAGATACGCAGTATTTT.

The V call is TRBV7-3, the J call TRBJ2-7, with 15 bases that match TRBD2. V lost 1 base, J lost 7 bases, and 14 bases stayed unmatched. Germline loops: CDR1 SGHTA, CDR2 FQGTGA. The CDR3 extends over 19 amino acids. The CDR3 DNA sequence: TGTGCCAGCAGCTTAAACGGACTAGCGGGAGGGAGGGGTAACAATGAGCAGTACTTC. Protein: CASSLNGLAGGRGNNEQYF.

The chain couples TRBV6-2 or TRBV6-3 to TRBJ2-3; D assignment may be TRBD1 or TRBD2 (5 bases each). The V and J ends lost 6 bases and 8 bases respectively, with 21 bases between them. The CDR3 runs 15 residues. From germline, CDR1 is MNHEY and CDR2 SVGEGT. CDR3: CASRHRDAPVRTQYF. DNA for the CDR3: TGTGCCAGCAGACACCGGGACGCACCAGTCCGTACGCAGTATTTT.

This clonotype was observed a handful of times. This chain links TRBV20-1 with TRBJ2-1; D uncertain. CDR1 is DFQATT and CDR2 is SNEGSKA in the germline V gene (reference sequence). The CDR3 contains 14 residues. Trimming removed 5 bases at V and 7 bases at J, with 18 bases between. For the CDR3, the DNA is TGCAGTGCTCCCACCAGAACCTATCTTAATGAGCAGTTCTTC. Translated: CSAPTRTYLNEQFF.

The chain has TRBV24-1 and TRBJ2-2; the D gene is possibly TRBD1 (5 bases). The germline gives CDR1 KGHDR, CDR2 SFDVKD. The V end lost 7 bases, the J end lost 7 bases, and 18 bases lay between the germline ends. There are 15 residues in the CDR3. The CDR3 region has the DNA TGTGCCACCAGCGGAATCAGGGCTCCGGTCGGGGAGCTGTTTTTT. This gives the protein CATSGIRAPVGELFF.

The rearrangement uses TRBV7-2 and TRBJ2-1; 7 nucleotides agree with TRBD2. V shed 1 base, J shed 4 bases, and the junction held 4 bases outside the gene matches. The germline V gene encodes CDR1 SGHTA and CDR2 FQGNSA. The CDR3 is made up of 15 amino acids. The CDR3 DNA reads TGTGCCAGCAGCTTAGTCGCGGGGGTTTACAATGAGCAGTTCTTC. It translates to CASSLVAGVYNEQFF. Filled out from reference TRBV7-2 and TRBJ2-1, the complete variable domain reads GAGVSQSPSNKVTEKGKDVELRCDPISGHTALYWYRQSLGQGLEFLIYFQGNSAPDKSGLPSDRFSAERTGGSVSTLTIQRTQQEDSAVYLCASSLVAGVYNEQFFGPGTRLTVL.

The genes are TRBV4-3 and TRBJ2-1; unclear D gene. V gave up 3 bases and J gave up 5 bases, with 2 bases separating them. This CDR3 is built from 11 residues. Looked up from germline, CDR1 is LGHNA and CDR2 is YSLEER. The CDR3 nucleotides are TGCGCCAGCAGCCATGACAATGAGCAGTTCTTC. As protein: CASSHDNEQFF.

V gene TRBV14 combines with J gene TRBJ2-3, with D maybe TRBD2 (6 bases). V lost 7 bases to trimming and J lost 5 bases, with 22 bases between them. Per germline, CDR1 SGHDN and CDR2 FVKESK. The CDR3 has 16 amino acids. The CDR3 loop is CASKSGRMEAGDTQYF. In DNA, the CDR3 is TGTGCCAGCAAATCCGGGAGAATGGAGGCAGGAGATACGCAGTATTTT.

This rearrangement joins TRBV7-2 to TRBJ2-1; no clear D. From germline, CDR1 is SGHTA and CDR2 FQGNSA. V was pared by 4 bases and J by 4 bases, with 17 bases between. This CDR3 spans 16 amino acids. Written as DNA, the CDR3 is TGTGCCAGCAGCTCCCCCCTAGTTCCCCCGTACAATGAGCAGTTCTTC. Encoded protein: CASSSPLVPPYNEQFF.

With respect to this clonotype: A junction end diverges from the germline sequence, so it may reflect a read error. This chain links TRBV3-1 with TRBJ2-3; D is undetermined. The CDR3 loop spans 14 amino acids. Germline V lookup: CDR1 LGHDT, CDR2 YNNKEL (reference sequence). CDR3 bases: TGTGCCGGCAGCCCTCGTGTTATAACAGATACGCAGTATTTT. This gives the protein CAGSPRVITDTQYF.

This chain uses TRBV9 with TRBJ2-5; 9 bases agree with TRBD2. This CDR3 has 15 amino acids. CDR1 and CDR2 (germline): SGDLS, YYNGEE. Trimming removed 0 bases from V and 6 bases from J; junction bases left unmatched: 6. The CDR3: CASSVVPSGTQTQYF. DNA of the CDR3: TGTGCCAGCAGCGTAGTCCCTAGCGGGACTCAGACCCAGTACTTC.

This clonotype was counted between two and nine times. The chain couples TRBV6-6 to TRBJ1-1; 8 bases agree with TRBD1. Germline V lookup: CDR1 MNHNY, CDR2 SVGAGI (reference sequence). The V segment lost 2 bases and the J segment 4 bases; nucleotides outside the gene matches: 3. There are 14 residues in the CDR3. The CDR3 protein is CASSYQGAGTEAFF. CDR3 coding DNA: TGTGCCAGCAGTTACCAGGGGGCGGGCACTGAAGCTTTCTTT.

V usage is TRBV27 and J usage is TRBJ2-6; no clear D. CDR3 length equals 13 residues. The V gene lost 10 bases and the J gene lost 4 bases, with 11 bases spanning the gap. Germline CDR1 MNHEY, CDR2 SMNVEV (reference sequence). The CDR3 nucleotides read TGTGCCACCAAAGTGGTAGGGGCCAACGTCCTGACTTTC. It yields the protein CATKVVGANVLTF.

V usage is TRBV6-5 and J usage is TRBJ2-1, with 10 bases lining up with TRBD2. Germline trimming cut 7 bases from V and 15 bases from J; bases unmatched to any gene: 15. CDR1 MNHEY and CDR2 SVGAGI come from the germline V gene. The CDR3 is 14 residues long. The CDR3 here is CASTKALSSGGMFF. The CDR3 bases are TGTGCCAGCACCAAGGCCCTATCTAGCGGGGGAATGTTCTTC.

The chain combines TRBV6-2 or TRBV6-3 with TRBJ2-2, with TRBD2 identical over 8 bases. V lost 5 bases, J lost 4 bases, and 3 bases stayed unmatched. Germline CDR1 reads MNHEY; CDR2 reads SVGEGT. The CDR3 sequence is 14 residues long. The CDR3 DNA reads as TGTGCCAGCAGTAGCGGGAGCCTCACCGGGGAGCTGTTTTTT. This translates into CASSSGSLTGELFF.

This chain uses TRBV12-3 or TRBV12-4 with TRBJ2-1, with 10 bases matching TRBD1. This CDR3 comprises 14 residues. V lost 6 bases, J lost 7 bases, and 6 bases stayed unmatched. CDR3 coding DNA: TGTGCCAGCAGCCCGACAGGGGGCCGGAATGAGCAGTTCTTC. Its translation is CASSPTGGRNEQFF.

This clonotype has a handful of counts. The chain uses TRBV4-1 and TRBJ2-1; 8 nucleotides align to TRBD2. V shed 0 bases and J 6 bases; nucleotides not matched to a gene: 16. Germline V CDR1 and CDR2: MGHRA, YSYEKL. The CDR3 runs 19 residues. The DNA for the CDR3 is TGCGCCAGCAGCCAAGAGCAACGGGGGTGGCGGGGGGAAAGCAATGAGCAGTTCTTC. This encodes CASSQEQRGWRGESNEQFF.

This clonotype was found a few times. The chain carries TRBV6-5 and TRBJ2-7; unclear D gene. Germline V gene data show CDR1 as MNHEY and CDR2 as SVGAGI. This CDR3 is 13 amino acids long. Trimming left V 1 base short and J 7 bases short, with 11 bases between. CDR3 sequence: CASSYYRNNEQYF. For the CDR3, the DNA is TGTGCCAGCAGTTACTACCGAAACAATGAGCAGTACTTC.

The table lists this clonotype with a few counts. A much more abundant neighbour one base away suggests this may be a read error. The chain joins TRBV29-1 to TRBJ2-1; 7 bases align to TRBD1. The DNA matches TRBJ2-7 better at its end, which makes the J call doubtful. Germline V CDR1 and CDR2: SQVTM, ANQGSEA. This CDR3 region has 14 residues. The CDR3, as DNA: TGCAGCGTTGATCAGCGACAGGGCTACAATGAGCAGTACTTC. Translating it yields CSVDQRQGYNEQYF.

J is TRBJ1-5 and V is TRBV10-3; D is unresolved. The CDR3 extends over 14 amino acids. Between the trimmed V and J ends, which lost 10 bases and 4 bases, there was a span of 17 bases. Germline V CDR1 and CDR2: ENHRY, SYGVKD. The CDR3 is CATKDDSYNQPQHF. For the CDR3, the DNA is TGTGCCACAAAGGACGATTCTTATAATCAGCCCCAGCATTTT.

CDR3 loop: CASSSGADSYNEQFF. The CDR3 nucleotides are TGTGCCAGCAGCTCAGGGGCCGACAGCTACAATGAGCAGTTCTTC. V usage is TRBV7-3 and J usage is TRBJ2-1, with D possibly TRBD1 on 6 matching bases. CDR3 length equals 15 residues. CDR1 and CDR2 from the germline V gene are SGHTA and FQGTGA. V was pared by 4 bases and J by 3 bases, with 13 bases between.

This clonotype showed up just a few times. The V and J genes are TRBV5-1 and TRBJ2-7; D is possibly TRBD1 (6 bases). Trimming cost V 0 bases and J 6 bases, with 7 bases left between them. Germline V CDR1 and CDR2: SGHRS, YFSETQ. This CDR3 contains 12 residues. CDR3 sequence reads: CASSLDRAEQYF. CDR3 nucleotide sequence: TGCGCCAGCAGCTTGGACAGGGCCGAGCAGTACTTC.

This chain uses TRBV5-4 with TRBJ2-3; 8 nucleotides match TRBD2. Germline V lookup: CDR1 SGHNT, CDR2 YYREEE (reference sequence). This CDR3 spans 17 amino acids. J was trimmed by 1 base and V by 4 bases; bases with no gene match: 11. The CDR3 DNA sequence: TGTGCCAGCAGCGGAACCTCTAAAGCGGGAGGCACAGATACGCAGTATTTT. Encoded protein: CASSGTSKAGGTDTQYF.